The sequence of this T cell receptor (beta chain) was determined in a study of blood T cell repertoires in COVID-19. Study overall: Whether acute or convalescent, the COVID-19 samples came from the United States, Italy and Spain. T cells, B-cell-depleted T cells, or PBMCs supplied cDNA or gDNA.

Germline V gene lookup returns CDR1 SGHTA and CDR2 FQGNSA. This CDR3 contains 15 residues. V was shortened by 5 bases and J by 3 bases, with 16 bases between the two germline ends. Authors' analysis steps: Reference gene primers were amplified, and this amplification served to estimate nucleated cell counts. The table came from immunoSEQ multiplex PCR; TCRdb's copy has only in-frame clones and leaves some out. V, J and clone size derive from that table, while D and trimming were established from the DNA sequence. The sample holds about 160,000 clones; roughly 84% are singletons and the top ten take around 8.4%.

Sequenced: peripheral blood. This chain connects TRBV7-2 to TRBJ2-5, with D tentatively TRBD1 (5 bases). This sequence was found in a woman of 80 years or more with active or convalescent COVID-19. CDR3 bases: TGTGCCAGCAGCCTTAAAGGAGAAGGGGAAGAGACCCAGTACTTC. It translates to CASSLKGEGEETQYF.